A single sample gave rise to the 8 T cell receptor beta chains below, sequenced in a study of type 1 and type 2 diabetes patients (dated by TCRdb to about 2016). Sequenced on an Illumina MiSeq. TCRbeta CDR3 amplification used genomic DNA from the sorted T cell subsets as template. Multiplex PCR with 30 forward and 13 reverse primers amplified the TCRbeta CDR3 region. TCRdb applied fastp at Q25 and MiXCR to the public reads, then kept only in-frame beta chains. Each record represents a unique CDR3 protein, reported with the most common genes and DNA among its rows. In all, the sample holds around 300,000 distinct CDR3 sequences, and roughly 44% of those were seen once. In total, the top ten clones hold approximately 14% of the sample. Sequencing was performed on peripheral blood mononuclear cells (PBMCs). These receptors came from a man aged 18 to 30 with type 2 diabetes.

The rearrangement links TRBV4-2 to TRBJ2-7, with D possibly TRBD1 on 5 matching bases. The CDR3 consists of 15 residues. The V end lost 0 bases, the J end lost 3 bases, and 12 bases lay between the germline ends. CDR1 and CDR2 from the germline V gene are LGHNA and YNFKEQ. The CDR3, as DNA: TGTGCCAGCAGCCAAGATACGGACACTCTCTACGAGCAGTACTTC. Residues: CASSQDTDTLYEQYF.

This chain joins TRBV5-1 and TRBJ1-1; maybe TRBD1 (6 bases). Germline CDR1 reads SGHRS; CDR2 reads YFSETQ. V dropped 7 bases and J dropped 1 base, with 14 bases sitting between them. The CDR3 runs 14 residues. This CDR3 reads CASRTQGENTEAFF. CDR3 nucleotide sequence: TGCGCCAGCCGAACACAGGGAGAGAACACTGAAGCTTTCTTT.

This clonotype has a single count. The rearrangement links TRBV9 to TRBJ2-5, with a weak D call TRBD2 (5 bases). The assigned J gene may be wrong: the sequence end matches TRBJ2-1 better. The CDR3 runs 13 residues. The germline V gene encodes CDR1 SGDLS and CDR2 YYNGEE. As DNA, the CDR3 is TGTGCCAGCAGCGTAGGACTACCCAATGAGCAGTTCTTC. Its translation: CASSVGLPNEQFF.

The table lists this clonotype with a few counts. The chain recombines TRBV6-5 with TRBJ2-7; tentative D call: TRBD2 (5 bases). Germline-derived CDR1 and CDR2 are MNHEY and SVGAGI. Trimming left V 7 bases short and J 6 bases short, with 16 bases between. This CDR3 region has 13 residues. CDR3 protein: CASTPPGTSEQYF. The CDR3 DNA reads TGTGCCAGCACCCCCCCGGGAACAAGCGAGCAGTACTTC.

The chain links TRBV20-1 to TRBJ1-2; D gene ambiguous. The CDR3 is 13 residues long. Germline V gene lookup returns CDR1 DFQATT and CDR2 SNEGSKA (reference sequence). The germline V and J ends were trimmed by 3 bases and 0 bases, with 8 bases remaining between them. CDR3 bases: TGCAGTGCTAGCAAGGCAGCTAACTATGGCTACACCTTC. Translating it yields CSASKAANYGYTF.

This clonotype has just a few counts. The J gene is TRBJ1-5, the V gene TRBV2; possible D gene TRBD1, 5 bases. Germline lookup yields CDR1 SNHLY and CDR2 FYNNEI. The CDR3 is 13 amino acids. Trimming removed 6 bases at V and 1 base at J, with 7 bases between. CDR3 nucleotides: TGTGCCAGCAGGAGGGACAGCAATCAGCCCCAGCATTTT. As protein: CASRRDSNQPQHF.

The chain has TRBV12-3 or TRBV12-4 and TRBJ2-7; D may be TRBD2 (5 bases). This CDR3 has 16 residues. Trimming shortened V by 6 bases and J by 2 bases, and 20 bases separated the two germline ends. The CDR3 protein is CASRSSANSVPYEQYF. CDR3 nucleotide sequence: TGTGCCAGCAGGAGTAGCGCGAATTCGGTTCCCTACGAGCAGTACTTC.

This clonotype was detected many times. The CDR3 reads CASRGGINLHF. The DNA of the CDR3 is TGTGCCAGCAGGGGTGGGATTAACCTCCACTTT. The chain uses TRBV25-1 and TRBJ1-6; no clear D. Germline-derived CDR1 and CDR2 are MGHDK and SYGVNS. This CDR3 is 11 amino acids long. V lost 6 bases to trimming and J lost 15 bases, with 12 bases between them. The whole variable domain, filled in from reference TRBV25-1 and TRBJ1-6, reads EADIYQTPRYLVIGTGKKITLECSQTMGHDKMYWYQQDPGMELHLIHYSYGVNSTEKGDLSSESTVSRIRTEHFPLTLESARPSHTSQYLCASRGGINLHFGNGTRLTVT.